What follows are 19 T cell receptor beta chains derived from one specimen sequenced in a study of T cells in Graves' hyperthyroidism and ophthalmopathy. Amplification yielded TCR beta CDR3 regions, with RNA transcripts as the source. HTBI primers drove first-round RT-PCR of the TCR CDR3. TCRdb reprocessed the multiplex PCR reads via MiXCR and lists one record per CDR3 protein. The sample records around 600,000 distinct CDR3 sequences, approximately 15% being singletons. Sequenced material: blood. The receptors here all came from a woman in her 50s with Graves' ophthalmopathy.

In this sample, this clonotype turned up a few times. The chain joins TRBV20-1 to TRBJ2-7, with D uncertain. This CDR3 comprises 13 residues. Germline values: CDR1 DFQATT, CDR2 SNEGSKA (reference sequence). V lost 2 bases and J lost 2, with 10 bases in between. The CDR3 coding sequence is TGCAGTGCTAGAAGGACGGTGGCCTACGAGCAGTACTTC. It encodes CSARRTVAYEQYF.

This clonotype was counted ten times or more. The CDR3 nucleotides are TGTGCCAGCAGTTCGCGGGAGGGCAGAGAGACCCAGTACTTC. Its protein is CASSSREGRETQYF. The J gene is TRBJ2-5, the V gene TRBV12-3 or TRBV12-4; 9 nucleotides match TRBD2. V lost 4 bases, J lost 4 bases, and 4 bases stayed unmatched. The CDR3 is made up of 14 amino acids.

This clonotype was picked up a small number of times. J is TRBJ2-4 and V is TRBV20-1; 7 nucleotides match TRBD2. The CDR3 has 16 residues. Germline V gene data show CDR1 as DFQATT and CDR2 as SNEGSKA (reference sequence). J lost 0 bases, V lost 3 bases, and 8 bases had no gene match. The CDR3: CSASRAGTGAKNIQYF. The CDR3 region has the DNA TGCAGTGCTAGTCGAGCGGGAACCGGAGCCAAAAACATTCAGTACTTC.

Ten or more counts support this clonotype. The chain joins TRBV7-9 to TRBJ2-1; TRBD2 matches 12 bases. Germline-derived CDR1 and CDR2 are SEHNR and FQNEAQ (reference sequence). This CDR3 has 15 amino acids. The junction had 2 bases not matched to a gene; V was cut back by 5 bases and J by 3 bases. The CDR3 bases are TGTGCCAGCAGCCAGGGACTAGCGGGCTACAATGAGCAGTTCTTC. Encoded protein: CASSQGLAGYNEQFF.

This chain connects TRBV29-1 to TRBJ2-5; D gene ambiguous. The CDR3 totals 13 residues. Germline lookup yields CDR1 SQVTM and CDR2 ANQGSEA. The V end lost 4 bases, the J end lost 5 bases, and 14 bases lay between the germline ends. CDR3 bases: TGCAGCGTTGCGGCCCCGCTCTCGGAGACCCAGTACTTC. Its protein product is CSVAAPLSETQYF.

The chain recombines TRBV4-3 with TRBJ2-7; 7 bases line up with TRBD1. Germline V CDR1 and CDR2: LGHNA, YSLEER. The CDR3 spans 14 residues. V trimming: 3 bases; J trimming: 0 bases; junction bases outside the gene matches: 2. The DNA for the CDR3 is TGCGCCAGCAGCCAGGGACAGTTCTCCTACGAGCAGTACTTC. Its protein product is CASSQGQFSYEQYF.

This clonotype came up many times. The chain is built from TRBV12-3 or TRBV12-4 and TRBJ1-3; D call uncertain. The germline V and J ends were trimmed by 5 bases and 1 base, with 18 bases remaining between them. This CDR3 is built from 17 residues. As DNA, the CDR3 is TGTGCCAGCAGTGGACGAAGTAGGACTAGTTCTGGAAACACCATATATTTT. Encoded protein: CASSGRSRTSSGNTIYF.

In this sample, this clonotype turned up many times. The chain recombines TRBV28 with TRBJ1-1; D might be TRBD1 (6 bases). The V gene's germline CDR1 is MDHEN and CDR2 SYDVKM. The CDR3 is 14 amino acids. Trimming left V 8 bases short and J 6 bases short, with 19 bases between. The CDR3 DNA is TGTGCCAGCTCAGACAGGCAGCTATTAGCTGAAGCTTTCTTT. It yields the protein CASSDRQLLAEAFF.

This clonotype was counted at least ten times. The chain has TRBV28 and TRBJ2-5; the D is unclear. The V end was cut by 8 bases, the J end by 2 bases, with 9 bases between. Germline CDR1 reads MDHEN; CDR2 reads SYDVKM. CDR3 length equals 12 residues. CDR3 protein: CASGLWQETQYF. The CDR3 DNA reads as TGTGCCAGCGGGTTATGGCAAGAGACCCAGTACTTC.

The chain uses TRBV19 and TRBJ2-7, with 14 bases aligning to TRBD2. Germline loops: CDR1 LNHDA, CDR2 SQIVND (reference sequence). The CDR3 is 17 residues long. J was trimmed by 0 bases and V by 5 bases; bases with no gene match: 6. The CDR3 sequence is CASSPTSGRDSSYEQYF. CDR3 coding DNA: TGTGCCAGTAGTCCGACTAGCGGGAGGGACAGCTCCTACGAGCAGTACTTC.

The CDR3 nucleotides read TGCGCCAGCAGCCAAGGGGTAGCGGGGAGAGATAGCACAGATACGCAGTATTTT. This translates into CASSQGVAGRDSTDTQYF. The chain is built from TRBV4-3 and TRBJ2-3; 8 positions match TRBD2. J lost 0 bases, V lost 1 base, and 9 bases had no gene match. The CDR3 has 18 residues. Per germline, CDR1 LGHNA and CDR2 YSLEER.

This clonotype has a handful of counts. This sequence joins TRBV18 and TRBJ2-1, with 8 bases lining up with TRBD2. J gave up 2 bases and V 6 bases, and 15 bases lay outside the gene matches. The length of the CDR3 is 18 residues. Germline V gene lookup returns CDR1 KGHSH and CDR2 LQKENI. The CDR3 coding sequence is TGTGCCAGCTCCCTTTTGGCCCTGCGGGAGGAACCCTACAATGAGCAGTTCTTC. It codes for CASSLLALREEPYNEQFF.

A few counts support this clonotype. The chain joins TRBV6-1 to TRBJ2-1; D is ambiguous. Germline V gives CDR1 MNHNS, CDR2 SASEGT. V was clipped by 6 bases and J by 9 bases, with 18 bases between them. The CDR3 runs to 14 residues. Here the CDR3 reads CASRKRPPLSEQFF. As DNA, the CDR3 is TGTGCCAGCAGAAAACGGCCACCTCTCAGTGAGCAGTTCTTC.

This clonotype was seen ten or more times. This chain joins TRBV5-1 and TRBJ2-7, with unresolved D. Trimming cost V 4 bases and J 3 bases, with 17 bases left between them. Germline assignment: CDR1 SGHRS and CDR2 YFSETQ. CDR3 length equals 15 residues. This CDR3 is CASSESGLRSYEQYF. CDR3 nucleotides: TGCGCCAGCAGCGAATCAGGTCTCCGAAGCTACGAGCAGTACTTC.

Many counts were recorded for this clonotype. This rearrangement joins TRBV5-1 to TRBJ2-7; 12 nucleotides line up with TRBD2. The CDR3 totals 17 residues. Germline values: CDR1 SGHRS, CDR2 YFSETQ. The V segment lost 1 base and the J segment 4 bases; nucleotides outside the gene matches: 9. The CDR3 region has the DNA TGCGCCAGCAGCTTGACAGCTAGCGGGAGGGGCGCGTACGAGCAGTACTTC. Protein: CASSLTASGRGAYEQYF.

In its sample, this clonotype was seen many times. The J gene is TRBJ1-1, the V gene TRBV7-8; D ambiguous. V dropped 5 bases and J dropped 6 bases, with 10 bases sitting between them. This CDR3 contains 12 residues. CDR1 is SGHVS and CDR2 is FQNEAQ in the germline V gene. CDR3 residues: CASSLDGAEAFF. DNA of the CDR3: TGTGCCAGCAGCCTCGATGGGGCTGAAGCTTTCTTT.

The chain links TRBV7-9 to TRBJ2-7; possibly TRBD1 or TRBD2 for D (5 bases each). The CDR3 is 11 residues long. V shed 8 bases and J shed 3 bases, with 8 bases lying between them. CDR1 is SEHNR, CDR2 FQNEAQ, per germline (reference sequence). The CDR3 DNA sequence: TGTGCCAGCGGGGGTAGCTACGAGCAGTACTTC. Protein: CASGGSYEQYF.

This clonotype has only a few counts. V usage is TRBV12-3 or TRBV12-4 and J usage is TRBJ2-5; no reliable D call. Trimming stripped 7 bases from V and 5 bases from J, with 11 bases between. This CDR3 is 12 amino acids long. The chain's CDR3 is CASTRSSETQYF. The CDR3 DNA sequence: TGTGCCAGCACCCGATCGTCCGAGACCCAGTACTTC.

This clonotype was counted at least ten times. The chain is built from TRBV7-9 and TRBJ2-1; 14 bases are a match to TRBD2. The CDR3 length is 16 residues. Trimming at V came to 5 bases and at J to 7 bases, leaving 7 bases not matched to a gene. Germline CDR1 SEHNR, CDR2 FQNEAQ (reference sequence). CDR3 sequence (DNA): TGTGCCAGCAGCCACCAGGGACTAGCGGGAGATAATGAGCAGTTCTTC. Translated: CASSHQGLAGDNEQFF.